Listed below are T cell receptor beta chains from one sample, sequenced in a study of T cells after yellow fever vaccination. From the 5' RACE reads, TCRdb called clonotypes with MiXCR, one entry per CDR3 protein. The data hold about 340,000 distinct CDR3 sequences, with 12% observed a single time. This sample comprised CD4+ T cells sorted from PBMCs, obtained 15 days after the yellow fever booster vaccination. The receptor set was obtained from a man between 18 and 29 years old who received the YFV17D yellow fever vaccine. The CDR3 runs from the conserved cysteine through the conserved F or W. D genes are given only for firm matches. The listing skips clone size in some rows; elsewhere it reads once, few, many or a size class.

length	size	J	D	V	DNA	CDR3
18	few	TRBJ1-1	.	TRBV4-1	TGCGCCAGCAGCCAAGACGGATACAAAATCAAAGGGGACACTGAAGCTTTCTTT	CASSQDGYKIKGDTEAFF
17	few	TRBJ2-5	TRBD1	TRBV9	TGTGCCAGCAGCTCTAGAGACGGACAGGGTGGTTGGGAGACCCAGTACTTC	CASSSRDGQGGWETQYF
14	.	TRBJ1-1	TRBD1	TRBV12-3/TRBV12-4	TGTGCCAGCAGTTTTTCAGGGGGTAGGGCTGAAGCTTTCTTT	CASSFSGGRAEAFF
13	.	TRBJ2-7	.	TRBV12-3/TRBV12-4	TGTGCCAGCACCTCGACACCGTCCTGGGAGCAGTACTTC	CASTSTPSWEQYF
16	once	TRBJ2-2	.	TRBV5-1	TGCGCCAGCAGCTTGGTTAGGGGTGCGAACACCGGGGAGCTGTTTTTT	CASSLVRGANTGELFF
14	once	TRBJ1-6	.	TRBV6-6	TGTGCCAGCAGTGAGCCCGGGGCGAATTCACCCCTCCACTTT	CASSEPGANSPLHF
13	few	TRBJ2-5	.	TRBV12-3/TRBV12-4	TGTGCCAGCAGAACAGGGTTCGAAGAGACCCAGTACTTC	CASRTGFEETQYF
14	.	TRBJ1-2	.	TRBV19	TGTGCCAGTGGATCCAGGAAGCCTGAGGAAGGCTACACCTTC	CASGSRKPEEGYTF
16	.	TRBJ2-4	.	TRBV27	TGTGCCAGCGCTATGGACATCGGAGGGGCCAAAAACATTCAGTACTTC	CASAMDIGGAKNIQYF
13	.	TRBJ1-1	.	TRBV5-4	TGTGCCAGCAGCTGGGGGGATGGCACTGAAGCTTTCTTT	CASSWGDGTEAFF
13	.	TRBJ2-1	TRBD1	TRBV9	TGTGCCAGCAGCGTGACCACCGGGACAGGGAAGTTCTTC	CASSVTTGTGKFF
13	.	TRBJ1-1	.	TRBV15	TGTGCCACCAGCAGAGAGAGAGGGATGGTAGCTTTCTTT	CATSRERGMVAFF
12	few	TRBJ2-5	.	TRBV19	TGTGCCAGTAGTCAGAGGCAAGAGACCCAGTACTTC	CASSQRQETQYF
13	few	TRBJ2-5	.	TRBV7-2	TGTGCCAGCAGCCAAAGGACAGAAGAGACCCAGTACTTC	CASSQRTEETQYF
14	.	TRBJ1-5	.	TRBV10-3	TGTGCCATCAGACCCGAAGGCAGCAATCAGCCCCAGCATTTT	CAIRPEGSNQPQHF
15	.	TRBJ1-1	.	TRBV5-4	TGTGCCAGCAGCTTGCGTGCCACCTTGAACACTGAAGCTTTCTTT	CASSLRATLNTEAFF
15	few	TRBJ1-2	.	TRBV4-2	TGTGCCAGCAGCCAAGAGGGCGAAGCTAACTATGGCTACACCTTC	CASSQEGEANYGYTF
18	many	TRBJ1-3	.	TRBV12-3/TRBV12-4	TGTGCCAGCAGTTTAGCGCCTGGGGGCGCGGTTTCTGGAAACACCATATATTTT	CASSLAPGGAVSGNTIYF
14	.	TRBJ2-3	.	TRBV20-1	TGCAGTGCCAGAGGGGGGGCAAGGTCAGATACGCAGTATTTT	CSARGGARSDTQYF
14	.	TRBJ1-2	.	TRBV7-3	TGTGCCAGCGAGGGCTCCCTGGGAACCTATGGCTACACCTTC	CASEGSLGTYGYTF
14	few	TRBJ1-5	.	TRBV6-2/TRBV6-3	TGTGCCAGCAGATACACCGGGGGCCGGCAGCCCCAGCATTTT	CASRYTGGRQPQHF
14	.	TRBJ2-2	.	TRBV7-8	TGTGCCAGCAGCCCACTACCGGAAACCGGGGAGCTGTTTTTT	CASSPLPETGELFF
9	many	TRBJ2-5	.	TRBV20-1	TGCAGTGCCGGGGAGACCCAGTACTTC	CSAGETQYF
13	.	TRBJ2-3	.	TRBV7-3	TGTGCCAGCAGCCGGGAACCATCGGGTACGCAGTATTTT	CASSREPSGTQYF
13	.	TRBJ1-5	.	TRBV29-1	TGCAGCGTTGAGTTCCGGGCAAATCAGCCCCAGCATTTT	CSVEFRANQPQHF
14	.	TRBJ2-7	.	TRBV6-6	TGTGCCAGCAGCTACGGGTCGCTAGCCTACGAGCAGTACTTC	CASSYGSLAYEQYF
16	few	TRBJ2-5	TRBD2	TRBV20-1	TGCAGTGCTAAAGAGATCCAGCGGGGCAACCAAGAGACCCAGTACTTC	CSAKEIQRGNQETQYF
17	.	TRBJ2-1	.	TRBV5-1	TGCGCCAGCAGCTTGGTTGCGCGGGGTTACTCCTACAATGAGCAGTTCTTC	CASSLVARGYSYNEQFF
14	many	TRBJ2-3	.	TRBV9	TGTGCCAGCAGCGTAGAAGTATACACAGATACGCAGTATTTT	CASSVEVYTDTQYF
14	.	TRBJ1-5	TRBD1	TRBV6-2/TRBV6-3	TGTGCCAGCACCCAGGGACAGGTAAATCAGCCCCAGCATTTT	CASTQGQVNQPQHF
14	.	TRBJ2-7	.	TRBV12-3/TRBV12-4	TGTGCCAGCAGTTTTGGGGCGCGGGGCTACGAGCAGTACTTC	CASSFGARGYEQYF
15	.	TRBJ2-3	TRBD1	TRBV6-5	TGTGCCAGCAGTAGGGGACAGCTGGGCACAGATACGCAGTATTTT	CASSRGQLGTDTQYF
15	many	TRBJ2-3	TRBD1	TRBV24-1	TGTGCCACCAGTGATTCGCAGGGGGCCACAGATACGCAGTATTTT	CATSDSQGATDTQYF
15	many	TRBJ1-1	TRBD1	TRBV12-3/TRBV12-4	TGTGCCAGCAGTTCCACAGGGGGCCGATACACTGAAGCTTTCTTT	CASSSTGGRYTEAFF
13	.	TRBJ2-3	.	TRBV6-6	TGTGCCAGCAGTTACAAGGGCACAGATACGCAGTATTTT	CASSYKGTDTQYF
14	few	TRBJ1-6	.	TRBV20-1	TGCAGTGCTAGGACCTTGGTGGGGGATTCACCCCTCCACTTT	CSARTLVGDSPLHF
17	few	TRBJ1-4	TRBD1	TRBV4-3	TGCGCCAGCAGCCGCGGACAGGCGAAGACAACTAATGAAAAACTGTTTTTT	CASSRGQAKTTNEKLFF
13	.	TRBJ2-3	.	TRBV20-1	TGCAGTGAAAGCCGTGATAGCGGCCATACGCAGTATTTT	CSESRDSGHTQYF
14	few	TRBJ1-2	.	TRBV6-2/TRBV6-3	TGTGCCAGCAGTTACGGCCGCCTTAACTATGGCTACACCTTC	CASSYGRLNYGYTF
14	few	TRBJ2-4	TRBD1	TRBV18	TGTGCCAGCTCCGTTACTGGGACAGAAAACATTCAGTACTTC	CASSVTGTENIQYF
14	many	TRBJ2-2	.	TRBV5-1	TGCGCCAGCAGCTTGGGACACATCACCGGGGAGCTGTTTTTT	CASSLGHITGELFF
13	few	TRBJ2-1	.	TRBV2	TGTGCCAGCAGTAGTCGACTGGGCAATGAGCAGTTCTTC	CASSSRLGNEQFF
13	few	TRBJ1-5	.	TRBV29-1	TGCAGCGTTGAACAGGGTCCTGGCCAGCCCCAGCATTTT	CSVEQGPGQPQHF
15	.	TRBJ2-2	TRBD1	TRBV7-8	TGTGCCAGCAGCTTATCAGGGGGAGCCACCGGGGAGCTGTTTTTT	CASSLSGGATGELFF
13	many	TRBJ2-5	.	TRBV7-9	TGTGCCAGCAGCTTAGCCTTCCGGGACGTAGTATGCTTC	CASSLAFRDVVCF
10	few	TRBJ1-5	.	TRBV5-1	TGCGCCAGACTACGGGAAGCCCAGCATTTT	CARLREAQHF
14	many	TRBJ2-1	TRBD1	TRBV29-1	TGCAGCGTGGGACAGGGAGGGAGTGGGGGTGAGCAGTTCTTC	CSVGQGGSGGEQFF
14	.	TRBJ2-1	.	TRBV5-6	TGTGCCAGCAGCCCCTCGGACACAGTCAATGAGCAGTTCTTC	CASSPSDTVNEQFF
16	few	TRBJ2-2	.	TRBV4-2	TGTGCCAGCAGCCAGTCCCGGGGGCTAAACACCGGGGAGCTGTTTTTT	CASSQSRGLNTGELFF